Each of the 18 T cell receptor beta chains below was sequenced from the same sample in a study of blood T cell repertoires in COVID-19 (dated by TCRdb to the early 2020s). Preparation of the library involved the immunoSEQ multiplex PCR assay. TCRdb stores this immuneACCESS table with in-frame sequences only. Part of the clones is absent; in the studies checked, under half of the shortfall reflects unresolved V genes, and no reason is known for the rest. This sample has 90,000 or so clones in its table, and around nine tenths of those were observed once. Together, the top ten hold around 5.2% of the sample. The source material was peripheral blood. These receptors all stem from a man in his 60s with COVID-19, enrolled during active disease.

V usage is TRBV2 and J usage is TRBJ2-1; 12 bases line up with TRBD2. Germline CDR1 reads SNHLY; CDR2 reads FYNNEI. V shed 7 bases and J 7 bases; nucleotides not matched to a gene: 8. The CDR3 has 15 amino acids. Here the CDR3 reads CASMRLAGVGNEQFF. DNA for the CDR3: TGTGCCAGCATGAGACTAGCGGGAGTGGGTAATGAGCAGTTCTTC.

The chain joins TRBV24-1 to TRBJ2-3; 8 positions agree with TRBD2. The CDR3 is 16 amino acids. Trimming cost V 5 bases and J 3 bases; bases outside gene matches: 9. CDR1 and CDR2 from the germline V gene are KGHDR and SFDVKD. The CDR3 protein is CATSALPTSGTDTQYF. The CDR3 coding sequence is TGTGCCACCAGTGCCCTCCCCACTAGCGGTACAGATACGCAGTATTTT.

This chain joins TRBV7-3 and TRBJ2-2; D might be TRBD2 (5 bases). CDR1 and CDR2 from the germline V gene are SGHTA and FQGTGA. V shed 5 bases and J shed 4 bases, with 8 bases lying between them. The CDR3 runs to 13 residues. CDR3 residues: CASSATSTGELFF. The CDR3 DNA sequence: TGTGCCAGCAGCGCAACTAGCACCGGGGAGCTGTTTTTT.

This chain links TRBV7-9 with TRBJ1-1; possible D gene TRBD1, 5 bases. Trimming left V 3 bases short and J 0 bases short, with 11 bases between. CDR1 is SEHNR and CDR2 is FQNEAQ in the germline V gene (reference sequence). The CDR3 consists of 15 residues. The CDR3 loop is CASSLLPGVNTEAFF. CDR3 DNA: TGTGCCAGCAGCTTGTTACCGGGGGTGAACACTGAAGCTTTCTTT. Complete variable domain (other parts from reference TRBV7-9 and TRBJ1-1): DTGVSQNPRHKITKRGQNVTFRCDPISEHNRLYWYRQTLGQGPEFLTYFQNEAQLEKSRLLSDRFSAERPKGSFSTLEIQRTEQGDSAMYLCASSLLPGVNTEAFFGQGTRLTVV.

This clone was seen only a few times. V and J are TRBV28 and TRBJ1-3; no clear D gene. Trimming cost V 3 bases and J 4 bases, with 10 bases left between them. Germline loops: CDR1 MDHEN, CDR2 SYDVKM. The CDR3 contains 14 residues. In DNA form, the CDR3 reads TGTGCCAGCAGTTTGATAGAGGGAGGAAACACCATATATTTT. Protein: CASSLIEGGNTIYF.

This clone was counted a single time. This chain joins TRBV5-6 and TRBJ1-1; no reliable D call. This CDR3 has 15 amino acids. Germline V gives CDR1 SGHDT, CDR2 YYEEEE. V was pared by 3 bases and J by 8 bases, with 20 bases between. CDR3 in DNA: TGTGCCAGCAGCTCAAACGGGGTGAGTGGAGCAGAAGCTTTCTTT. It translates to CASSSNGVSGAEAFF.

The chain recombines TRBV29-1 with TRBJ1-2; 7 nucleotides match TRBD1. CDR1 and CDR2 (germline): SQVTM, ANQGSEA. J gave up 2 bases and V 6 bases, and 0 bases lay outside the gene matches. This CDR3 has 11 amino acids. The CDR3 region is CSVTGNYGYTF. Written as DNA, the CDR3 is TGCAGCGTGACAGGGAACTATGGCTACACCTTC. The whole variable domain, remainder taken from reference TRBV29-1 and TRBJ1-2, is SAVISQKPSRDICQRGTSLTIQCQVDSQVTMMFWYRQQPGQSLTLIATANQGSEATYESGFVIDKFPISRPNLTFSTLTVSNMSPEDSSIYLCSVTGNYGYTFGSGTRLTVV.

The V call is TRBV7-9, the J call TRBJ2-2; a possible D gene is TRBD2 (5 bases). Trimming removed 0 bases from V and 1 base from J, with 6 bases in between. Germline CDR1 and CDR2: SEHNR and FQNEAQ (reference sequence). The CDR3 runs 15 residues. CDR3 coding DNA: TGTGCCAGCAGCTTAGCCGGACTGAACACCGGGGAGCTGTTTTTT. It is translated as CASSLAGLNTGELFF.

This clone was picked up one time. The chain couples TRBV5-1 to TRBJ2-7; TRBD1 matches 7 bases. This CDR3 is built from 14 residues. CDR1 is SGHRS and CDR2 is YFSETQ in the germline V gene. V lost 0 bases, J lost 3 bases, and 3 bases stayed unmatched. CDR3 coding DNA: TGCGCCAGCAGCTTGGAGGGGGCTCGCTACGAGCAGTACTTC. Translation gives CASSLEGARYEQYF.

The V gene is TRBV6-5, the J gene TRBJ1-1; D might be TRBD1 (6 bases). The CDR3 loop spans 14 amino acids. Trimming shortened V by 3 bases and J by 5 bases, and 13 bases separated the two germline ends. From germline, CDR1 is MNHEY and CDR2 SVGAGI. In DNA, the CDR3 is TGTGCCAGCAGTTATGGGGGCGCGAGGACTGAAGCTTTCTTT. It specifies CASSYGGARTEAFF.

Concerning this clone itself: Sequence at one end of the junction differs from germline and may be a read error. The chain couples TRBV7-7 to TRBJ1-1; D is possibly TRBD1 (6 bases). This CDR3 is built from 16 residues. Per germline, CDR1 SSHAT and CDR2 FNYEAQ (reference sequence). Here the CDR3 DNA reads TGTGCTAGCAGCCCCCTGGCTCAGGGGATGAACACTGAAGCTTTCTTT. Amino acids: CASSPLAQGMNTEAFF. Full variable domain (missing parts from reference TRBV7-7 and TRBJ1-1): GAGVSQSPRYKVTKRGQDVTLRCDPISSHATLYWYQQALGQGPEFLTYFNYEAQPDKSGLPSDRFSAERPEGSISTLTIQRTEQRDSAMYRCASSPLAQGMNTEAFFGQGTRLTVV.

The genes are TRBV28 and TRBJ1-2, with 10 bases lining up with TRBD1. The germline V gene has CDR1 MDHEN and CDR2 SYDVKM. The CDR3 is 14 residues long. Unmatched junction bases numbered 2, after V lost 3 bases and J lost 4 bases. CDR3 DNA sequence: TGTGCCAGCAGTTTGACAGGGGGCCGCTATGGCTACACCTTC. This translates into CASSLTGGRYGYTF.

The chain couples TRBV10-3 to TRBJ1-2; 9 bases align to TRBD1. The CDR3 has 15 residues. With V trimmed by 7 bases and J by 5 bases, 11 bases remained unmatched. Per the germline V gene, CDR1 is ENHRY and CDR2 is SYGVKD. The CDR3 DNA sequence: TGTGCCATCACCCCTAGGACAGGGGATGGGTATGGCTACACCTTC. This sequence encodes CAITPRTGDGYGYTF.

This chain joins TRBV30 and TRBJ1-4; 10 bases fit TRBD1. The V segment lost 0 bases and the J segment 7 bases; nucleotides outside the gene matches: 5. Germline V gene lookup returns CDR1 GTSNPN and CDR2 SVGIG (reference sequence). CDR3 length: 15 amino acids. The CDR3 DNA follows: TGTGCCTGGAGTGTCCGGACAGGGGGAATTGAAAAACTGTTTTTT. Amino acids: CAWSVRTGGIEKLFF.

This clone was counted once. The chain joins TRBV24-1 to TRBJ2-3; 8 bases agree with TRBD1. The CDR3 totals 15 residues. V gave up 1 base and J gave up 5 bases; unmatched junction bases: 4. Germline CDR1 KGHDR, CDR2 SFDVKD. The CDR3 protein is CATSDLRTGGDTQYF. The CDR3 nucleotides are TGTGCCACCAGTGATTTAAGAACAGGGGGAGATACGCAGTATTTT.

DNA of the CDR3: TGTGCCAGCAGCCCGAGGACTAGCGGGATTGAGCAGTACTTC. As protein: CASSPRTSGIEQYF. The genes are TRBV7-2 and TRBJ2-7; 12 positions agree with TRBD2. The V segment lost 5 bases and the J segment 7 bases; nucleotides outside the gene matches: 6. The CDR3 spans 14 residues. CDR1 is SGHTA and CDR2 is FQGNSA in the germline V gene. The complete variable domain, with remaining parts taken from reference TRBV7-2 and TRBJ2-7, reads GAGVSQSPSNKVTEKGKDVELRCDPISGHTALYWYRQSLGQGLEFLIYFQGNSAPDKSGLPSDRFSAERTGGSVSTLTIQRTQQEDSAVYLCASSPRTSGIEQYFGPGTRLTVT.

The rearrangement links TRBV27 to TRBJ1-2; TRBD1 aligns across 9 bases. The germline V gene has CDR1 MNHEY and CDR2 SMNVEV (reference sequence). J lost 5 bases, V lost 5 bases, and 12 bases had no gene match. The CDR3 loop spans 16 amino acids. CDR3 sequence reads: CASSGSTGGRGYGYTF. In DNA, the CDR3 is TGTGCCAGCAGTGGTAGCACAGGGGGCCGAGGGTATGGCTACACCTTC.

The V and J genes are TRBV5-4 and TRBJ2-3; 12 nucleotides line up with TRBD2. CDR3 length equals 15 residues. The germline V gene encodes CDR1 SGHNT and CDR2 YYREEE (reference sequence). The junction had 3 bases not matched to a gene; V was cut back by 2 bases and J by 5 bases. The CDR3 spells CASSLLAGGVDTQYF. CDR3 DNA sequence: TGTGCCAGCAGCTTACTAGCGGGAGGTGTAGATACGCAGTATTTT.